This T cell receptor (beta chain) was identified during a study of HIV-infected patients and healthy controls (dated by TCRdb to 2013 to 2016). Library preparation used 5' RACE. Sequenced using an Illumina MiSeq. TCRdb's own reprocessing of the public reads used fastp at Q25 and MiXCR and kept productive beta chains. CDR3 protein sequences are deduplicated, and each keeps its most common genes and DNA. The sample table holds around 67,000 distinct CDR3 sequences, of which roughly 16% were seen once. Approximately 5% of the sample belongs to the ten largest clones. On this clonotype: What this receptor recognizes is not known. Base qualities were left out, and no much larger clone turns up one base away.

The CDR3, cysteine through phenylalanine, is 15 amino acids long. Of the read, only the CDR3 DNA is kept; its 45 bases are in frame from base 1. The germline V end is reduced by 6 bases and the J end by 5 bases; junction bases left unmatched: 7. The sequence came from a human donor in good health. Source material: CD4+ T cells from blood. The rearranged chain carries TRBV12-3 or TRBV12-4 and TRBJ2-7, and TRBD2 matches 13 of the central bases. The CDR3 corresponds to CASRPGTSGKDEQYF. The DNA sequence is TGTGCCAGCAGACCCGGGACTAGCGGGAAAGACGAGCAGTACTTC.